These 20 T cell receptor beta chains share one sample of origin, sequenced in a study of blood T cells in healthy people across ages. A second PCR, run for 7 to 11 cycles, used a sample-barcoded 5' primer plus a J-beta primer mix. TCRdb passed the 5' RACE reads through MiXCR, listing each CDR3 protein once. This repertoire shows 800,000 or so distinct CDR3 sequences, approximately 59% found once; its top ten account for roughly 25%. Sequencing was carried out using blood. These receptor sequences come from a man aged 25-45 years in good health.

The chain is built from TRBV2 and TRBJ2-7, with 10 bases matching TRBD1. The junction had 5 bases not matched to a gene; V was cut back by 0 bases and J by 3 bases. The CDR3 extends over 16 amino acids. Germline V gene lookup returns CDR1 SNHLY and CDR2 FYNNEI. The CDR3 spells CASSEAGQGRLYEQYF. CDR3 nucleotide sequence: TGTGCCAGCAGTGAAGCGGGACAGGGGAGGCTCTACGAGCAGTACTTC.

This clonotype occurred a few times. The chain is built from TRBV29-1 and TRBJ1-2; 7 bases are shared with TRBD1. CDR3 size: 11 residues. V lost 7 bases to trimming and J lost 8 bases; unmatched junction nucleotides: 7. Germline V CDR1 and CDR2: SQVTM, ANQGSEA. The CDR3 loop is CSAENRGGYTF. The CDR3 nucleotides are TGCAGCGCAGAAAACAGGGGAGGCTACACCTTC.

The chain recombines TRBV18 with TRBJ2-5; 8 bases fit TRBD1. The CDR3 has 18 amino acids. Germline assignment: CDR1 KGHSH and CDR2 LQKENI. The ends lost 2 bases at V and 1 base at J; junction bases unmatched: 12. For the CDR3, the DNA is TGTGCCAGCTCACCAGTCCCCAGAACGGGACAGGCCCAAGAGACCCAGTACTTC. Translated: CASSPVPRTGQAQETQYF. Full variable domain (rest looked up from reference TRBV18 and TRBJ2-5): NAGVMQNPRHLVRRRGQEARLRCSPMKGHSHVYWYRQLPEEGLKFMVYLQKENIIDESGMPKERFSAEFPKEGPSILRIQQVVRGDSAAYFCASSPVPRTGQAQETQYFGPGTRLLVL.

V is TRBV6-5 and J is TRBJ2-4; no clear D gene. V was shortened by 2 bases and J by 13 bases, with 15 bases between the two germline ends. CDR3 length equals 13 residues. Germline V lookup: CDR1 MNHEY, CDR2 SVGAGI. Here the CDR3 reads CASSYPPAREQYF. Written as DNA, the CDR3 is TGTGCCAGCAGTTACCCACCCGCGAGAGAGCAGTACTTC.

The V gene is TRBV20-1, the J gene TRBJ2-3; 8 nucleotides agree with TRBD2. CDR1 is DFQATT, CDR2 SNEGSKA, per germline (reference sequence). V dropped 0 bases and J dropped 4; count of bases not matched to a gene: 6. The CDR3 has 15 residues. The CDR3 is CSARDAGGHPDTQYF. The CDR3 bases are TGCAGTGCTAGAGATGCGGGGGGCCACCCAGATACGCAGTATTTT.

This clonotype was counted a few times. This chain joins TRBV7-9 and TRBJ2-1; no clear D gene. This CDR3 is built from 16 residues. Germline values: CDR1 SEHNR, CDR2 FQNEAQ (reference sequence). Trimming took 5 bases from V and 5 from J, leaving 19 bases between them. The CDR3 protein is CASSTSGWQDDNEQFF. In DNA, the CDR3 is TGTGCCAGCAGCACGAGTGGTTGGCAGGATGACAATGAGCAGTTCTTC.

This chain connects TRBV6-2 or TRBV6-3 to TRBJ2-5; D unclear. The closer fit of TRBJ2-7 to the DNA end suggests the J call may be wrong. Germline loops: CDR1 MNHEY, CDR2 SVGEGT. CDR3 length: 13 amino acids. The CDR3 is CASGRNLAYEQYF. CDR3 coding DNA: TGTGCCAGCGGGCGCAACCTAGCCTACGAGCAGTACTTC.

This clonotype came up many times. V gene TRBV6-5 combines with J gene TRBJ1-2, with unresolved D. Germline assignment: CDR1 MNHEY and CDR2 SVGAGI. The CDR3 spans 11 residues. Deletions cut 4 bases from V and 3 bases from J, with 3 bases between. CDR3 coding DNA: TGTGCCAGCAGTTCAGACTATGGCTACACCTTC. This sequence encodes CASSSDYGYTF.

The chain employs TRBV20-1 and TRBJ2-7; 9 bases agree with TRBD1. Judging by the DNA end, TRBJ2-5 fits better; the J call may be wrong. This CDR3 comprises 12 residues. CDR1 and CDR2 from the germline V gene are DFQATT and SNEGSKA (reference sequence). The CDR3 protein is CSAWDRVETQYF. As DNA, the CDR3 is TGCAGTGCTTGGGACAGGGTTGAGACCCAGTACTTC.

The rearrangement uses TRBV6-2 or TRBV6-3 and TRBJ1-5, with 8 bases fitting TRBD1. CDR1 is MNHEY, CDR2 SVGEGT, per germline. The CDR3 covers 11 residues. Trimming cost V 5 bases and J 13 bases; bases outside gene matches: 4. The CDR3 DNA reads TGTGCCAGCAGTACGACAGGGGAACAGCATTTT. Protein sequence: CASSTTGEQHF.

Many counts were recorded for this clonotype. V gene TRBV11-3 combines with J gene TRBJ2-5, with D uncertain. V was shortened by 2 bases and J by 2 bases, with 6 bases between the two germline ends. Germline V gene data show CDR1 as SGHNT and CDR2 as YENEEA. The CDR3 loop spans 13 amino acids. DNA for the CDR3: TGTGCCAGCAGCTTAATGGGACAAGAGACCCAGTACTTC. It yields the protein CASSLMGQETQYF.

The chain is built from TRBV10-3 and TRBJ1-5; 10 nucleotides align to TRBD1. CDR3 length equals 18 residues. The germline V gene encodes CDR1 ENHRY and CDR2 SYGVKD. V shed 3 bases, J shed 4 bases, and the junction held 12 bases outside the gene matches. CDR3 nucleotide sequence: TGTGCCATCAGTGACTTCGGGGACAGGGGCCCCCTAAATCAGCCCCAGCATTTT. The encoded protein is CAISDFGDRGPLNQPQHF.

This chain uses TRBV9 with TRBJ1-2, with D unclear. The CDR3 contains 12 residues. Germline lookup yields CDR1 SGDLS and CDR2 YYNGEE. V shed 3 bases and J shed 6 bases, with 9 bases lying between them. The CDR3 DNA reads as TGTGCCAGCAGCGGGCGGACCAATGGCTACACCTTC. Its protein product is CASSGRTNGYTF. Full variable domain (outside the CDR3, taken from reference TRBV9 and TRBJ1-2): DSGVTQTPKHLITATGQRVTLRCSPRSGDLSVYWYQQSLDQGLQFLIQYYNGEERAKGNILERFSAQQFPDLHSELNLSSLELGDSALYFCASSGRTNGYTFGSGTRLTVV.

This chain connects TRBV7-9 to TRBJ2-7; TRBD2 agrees at 11 bases. The CDR3 spans 14 residues. The V gene end was trimmed by 3 bases and the J gene end by 7 bases; junction bases not matched to a gene: 5. Per germline, CDR1 SEHNR and CDR2 FQNEAQ (reference sequence). The CDR3 DNA reads as TGTGCCAGCAGCTTTAGCGGGGGGGCCAGGGAGCAGTACTTC. Translation: CASSFSGGAREQYF. The full variable domain, with the rest looked up from reference TRBV7-9 and TRBJ2-7, is DTGVSQNPRHKITKRGQNVTFRCDPISEHNRLYWYRQTLGQGPEFLTYFQNEAQLEKSRLLSDRFSAERPKGSFSTLEIQRTEQGDSAMYLCASSFSGGAREQYFGPGTRLTVT.

In this sample, this clonotype turned up a few times. CDR3 region: CASSSWRGGPQDNEQFF. DNA of the CDR3: TGTGCCAGCAGTTCTTGGCGGGGGGGCCCCCAAGACAATGAGCAGTTCTTC. The V and J genes are TRBV6-2 or TRBV6-3 and TRBJ2-1; 9 nucleotides agree with TRBD2. The CDR3 sequence is 17 residues long. V lost 4 bases, J lost 5 bases, and 12 bases stayed unmatched. Germline lookup yields CDR1 MNHEY and CDR2 SVGEGT.

V gene TRBV9 combines with J gene TRBJ2-7; possibly TRBD1 for D (7 bases). The DNA end lines up better with TRBJ2-5; the J call may be wrong. Germline V CDR1 and CDR2: SGDLS, YYNGEE. This CDR3 contains 15 residues. The chain's CDR3 is CASGLGGGRRETQYF. DNA for the CDR3: TGTGCCAGCGGTCTCGGAGGGGGCCGCCGAGAGACCCAGTACTTC.

The chain combines TRBV28 with TRBJ2-5; D could derive from TRBD1 or TRBD2 (6 bases each). Germline loops: CDR1 MDHEN, CDR2 SYDVKM. The CDR3 has 13 residues. The V end was cut by 5 bases, the J end by 5 bases, with 12 bases between. CDR3 coding DNA: TGTGCCAGCAGTGGCAGGGGACTTGAGACCCAGTACTTC. This codes for CASSGRGLETQYF. Full variable domain (rest looked up from reference TRBV28 and TRBJ2-5): DVKVTQSSRYLVKRTGEKVFLECVQDMDHENMFWYRQDPGLGLRLIYFSYDVKMKEKGDIPEGYSVSREKKERFSLILESASTNQTSMYLCASSGRGLETQYFGPGTRLLVL.

CDR3 nucleotide sequence: TGTGCCAGCACAAAAAGCACCGCGGGTCCCCAAGAGACCCAGTACTTC. It codes for CASTKSTAGPQETQYF. The chain couples TRBV6-5 to TRBJ2-5, with D possibly being TRBD2 (5 bases). V was trimmed by 7 bases and J by 1 base, leaving 19 bases between them. This CDR3 spans 16 amino acids. Germline V lookup: CDR1 MNHEY, CDR2 SVGAGI.

The chain employs TRBV28 and TRBJ2-1, with TRBD1 matching 7 bases. CDR1 is MDHEN and CDR2 is SYDVKM in the germline V gene. CDR3 size: 17 residues. The junction had 13 bases not matched to a gene; V was cut back by 5 bases and J by 3 bases. CDR3 sequence reads: CASSSNTGTAYYNEQFF. The CDR3 DNA reads TGTGCCAGCAGTAGCAACACCGGGACAGCTTACTACAATGAGCAGTTCTTC.

The chain combines TRBV15 with TRBJ1-1; D gene uncertain. The V gene lost 1 base and the J gene lost 8 bases, with 17 bases spanning the gap. The CDR3 runs to 15 residues. CDR1 is LNHNV, CDR2 YYDKDF, per germline (reference sequence). The CDR3 DNA follows: TGTGCCACCAGCAGAGGACGGACCTACGCAACCGAAGCTTTCTTT. This codes for CATSRGRTYATEAFF.